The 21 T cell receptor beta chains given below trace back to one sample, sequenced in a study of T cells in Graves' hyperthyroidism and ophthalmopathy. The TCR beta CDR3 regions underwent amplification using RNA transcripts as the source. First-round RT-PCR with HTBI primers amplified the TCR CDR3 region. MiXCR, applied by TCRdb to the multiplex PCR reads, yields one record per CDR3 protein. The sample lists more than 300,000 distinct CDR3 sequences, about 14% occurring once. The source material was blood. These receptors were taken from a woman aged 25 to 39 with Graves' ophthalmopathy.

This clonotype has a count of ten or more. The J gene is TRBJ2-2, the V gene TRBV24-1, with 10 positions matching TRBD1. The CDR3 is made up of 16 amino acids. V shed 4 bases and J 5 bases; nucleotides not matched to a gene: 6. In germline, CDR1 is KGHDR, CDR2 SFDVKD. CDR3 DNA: TGTGCCACCAGTGACCTCGACAGGGGGCAAACCGGGGAGCTGTTTTTT. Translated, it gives CATSDLDRGQTGELFF.

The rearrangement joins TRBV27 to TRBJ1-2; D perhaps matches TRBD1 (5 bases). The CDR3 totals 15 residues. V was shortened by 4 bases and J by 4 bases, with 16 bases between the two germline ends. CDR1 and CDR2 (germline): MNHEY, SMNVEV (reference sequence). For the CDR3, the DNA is TGTGCCAGCAGTTCTCGACAGCCCCGGACCTATGGCTACACCTTC. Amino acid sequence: CASSSRQPRTYGYTF.

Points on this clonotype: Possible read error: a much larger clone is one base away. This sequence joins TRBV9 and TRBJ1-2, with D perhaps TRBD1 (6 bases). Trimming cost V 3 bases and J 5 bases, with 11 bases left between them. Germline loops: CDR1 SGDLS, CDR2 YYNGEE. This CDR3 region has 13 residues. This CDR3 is CASSGTVLYGYTF. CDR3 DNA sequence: TGTGCCAGCAGCGGGACAGTGTTGTATGGCTACACCTTC.

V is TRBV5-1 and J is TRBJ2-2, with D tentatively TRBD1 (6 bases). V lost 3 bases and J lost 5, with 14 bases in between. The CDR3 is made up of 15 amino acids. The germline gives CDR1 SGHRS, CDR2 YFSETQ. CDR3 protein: CASSWTGTKTGELFF. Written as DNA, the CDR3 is TGCGCCAGCAGCTGGACCGGGACAAAAACCGGGGAGCTGTTTTTT.

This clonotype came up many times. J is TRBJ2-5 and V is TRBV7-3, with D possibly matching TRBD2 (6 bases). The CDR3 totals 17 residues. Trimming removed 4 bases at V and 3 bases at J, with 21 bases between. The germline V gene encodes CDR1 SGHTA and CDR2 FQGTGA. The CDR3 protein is CASSCFLIKGTEETQYF. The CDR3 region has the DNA TGTGCCAGCAGCTGTTTTCTGATTAAAGGGACTGAAGAGACCCAGTACTTC.

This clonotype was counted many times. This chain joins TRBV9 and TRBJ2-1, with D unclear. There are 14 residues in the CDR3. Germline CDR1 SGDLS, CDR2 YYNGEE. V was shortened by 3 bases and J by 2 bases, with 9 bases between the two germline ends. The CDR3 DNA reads TGTGCCAGCAGCGCCAGTACAGCCTACAATGAGCAGTTCTTC. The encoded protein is CASSASTAYNEQFF.

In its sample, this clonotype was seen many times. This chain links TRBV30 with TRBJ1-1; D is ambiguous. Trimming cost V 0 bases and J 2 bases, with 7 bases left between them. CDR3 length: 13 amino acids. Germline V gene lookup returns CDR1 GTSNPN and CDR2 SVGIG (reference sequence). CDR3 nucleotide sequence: TGTGCCTGGAGTGTACTTGATAACACTGAAGCTTTCTTT. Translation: CAWSVLDNTEAFF. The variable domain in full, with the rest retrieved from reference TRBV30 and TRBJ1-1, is SQTIHQWPATLVQPVGSPLSLECTVEGTSNPNLYWYRQAAGRGLQLLFYSVGIGQISSEVPQNLSASRPQDRQFILSSKKLLLSDSGFYLCAWSVLDNTEAFFGQGTRLTVV.

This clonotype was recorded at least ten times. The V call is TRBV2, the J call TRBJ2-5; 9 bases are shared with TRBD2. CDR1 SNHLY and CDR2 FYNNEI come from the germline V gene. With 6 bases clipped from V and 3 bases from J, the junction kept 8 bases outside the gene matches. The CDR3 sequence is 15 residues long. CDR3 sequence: CASRLSGGHEETQYF. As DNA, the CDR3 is TGTGCCAGCAGGTTAAGCGGGGGGCACGAAGAGACCCAGTACTTC.

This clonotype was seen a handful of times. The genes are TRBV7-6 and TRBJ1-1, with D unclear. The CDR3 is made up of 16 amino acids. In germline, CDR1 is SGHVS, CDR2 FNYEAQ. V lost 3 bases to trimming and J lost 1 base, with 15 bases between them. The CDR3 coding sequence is TGTGCCAGCAGCTTTTCAGCTAGGCTCGAGAACACTGAAGCTTTCTTT. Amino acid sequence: CASSFSARLENTEAFF.

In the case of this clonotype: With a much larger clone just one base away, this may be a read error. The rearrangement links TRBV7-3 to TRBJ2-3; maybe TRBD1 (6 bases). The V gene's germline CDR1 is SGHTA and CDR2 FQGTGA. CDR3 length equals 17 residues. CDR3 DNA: TGTGCCAACAGCTTAACTCCACTGGGACATAGCACAGATACGCAGTATTTT. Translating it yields CANSLTPLGHSTDTQYF.

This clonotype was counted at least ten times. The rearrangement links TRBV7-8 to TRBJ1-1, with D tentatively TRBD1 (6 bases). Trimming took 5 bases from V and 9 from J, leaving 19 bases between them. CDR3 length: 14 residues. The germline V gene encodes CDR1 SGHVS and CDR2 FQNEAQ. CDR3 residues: CASSQPGGQLKAFF. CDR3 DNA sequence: TGTGCCAGCAGCCAACCTGGGGGCCAGCTGAAAGCTTTCTTT.

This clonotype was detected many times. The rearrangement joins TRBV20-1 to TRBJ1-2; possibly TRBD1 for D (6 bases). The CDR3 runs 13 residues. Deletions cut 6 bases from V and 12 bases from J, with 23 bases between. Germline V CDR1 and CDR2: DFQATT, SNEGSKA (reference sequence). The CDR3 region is CSATHPGTFWDTF. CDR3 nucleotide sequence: TGCAGTGCCACTCATCCCGGGACATTTTGGGACACCTTC.

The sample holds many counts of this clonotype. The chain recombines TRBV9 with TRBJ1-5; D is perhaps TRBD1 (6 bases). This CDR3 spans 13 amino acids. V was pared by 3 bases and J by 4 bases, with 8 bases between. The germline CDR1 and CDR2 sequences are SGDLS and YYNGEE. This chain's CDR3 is CASSGDINQPQHF. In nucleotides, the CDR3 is TGTGCCAGCAGCGGGGACATTAATCAGCCCCAGCATTTT.

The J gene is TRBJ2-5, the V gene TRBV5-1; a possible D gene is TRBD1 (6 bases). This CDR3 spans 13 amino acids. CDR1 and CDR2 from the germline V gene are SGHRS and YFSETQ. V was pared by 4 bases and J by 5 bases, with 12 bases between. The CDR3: CASSKTGLETQYF. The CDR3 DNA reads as TGCGCCAGCAGCAAAACAGGGCTGGAGACCCAGTACTTC.

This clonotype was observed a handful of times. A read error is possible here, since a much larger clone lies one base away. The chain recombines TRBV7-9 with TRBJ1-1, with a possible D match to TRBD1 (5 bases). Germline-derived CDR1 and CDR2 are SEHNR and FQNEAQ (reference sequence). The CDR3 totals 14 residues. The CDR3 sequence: CANSLPQANTEAFF. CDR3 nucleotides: TGTGCCAACAGCTTACCACAGGCGAACACTGAAGCTTTCTTT.

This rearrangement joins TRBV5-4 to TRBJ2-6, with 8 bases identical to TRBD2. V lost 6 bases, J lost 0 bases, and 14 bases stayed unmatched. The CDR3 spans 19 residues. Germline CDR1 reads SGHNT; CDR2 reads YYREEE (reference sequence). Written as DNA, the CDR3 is TGTGCCAGCAAAACTAGCGGAGGGTTTTTTGGCTCTGGGGCCAACGTCCTGACTTTC. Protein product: CASKTSGGFFGSGANVLTF.

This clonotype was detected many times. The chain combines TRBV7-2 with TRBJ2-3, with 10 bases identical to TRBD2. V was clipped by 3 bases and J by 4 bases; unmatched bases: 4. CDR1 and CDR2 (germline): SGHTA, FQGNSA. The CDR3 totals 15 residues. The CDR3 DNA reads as TGTGCCAGCAGCTTTCAAAGCGGGGGGGCAGATACGCAGTATTTT. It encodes CASSFQSGGADTQYF.

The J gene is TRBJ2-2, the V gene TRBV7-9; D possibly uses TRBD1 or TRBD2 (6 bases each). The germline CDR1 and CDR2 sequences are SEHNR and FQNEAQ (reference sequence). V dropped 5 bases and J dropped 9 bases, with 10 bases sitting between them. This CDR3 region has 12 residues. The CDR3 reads CASSVGGRELFF. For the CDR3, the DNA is TGTGCCAGCAGCGTGGGGGGCCGGGAGCTGTTTTTT.

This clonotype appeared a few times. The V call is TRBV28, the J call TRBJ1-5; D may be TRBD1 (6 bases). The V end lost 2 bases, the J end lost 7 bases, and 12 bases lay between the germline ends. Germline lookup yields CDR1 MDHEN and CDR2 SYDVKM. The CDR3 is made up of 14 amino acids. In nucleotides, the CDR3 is TGTGCCAGCAGTTTAATGGACAGTTTACAGCCCCAGCATTTT. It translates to CASSLMDSLQPQHF.

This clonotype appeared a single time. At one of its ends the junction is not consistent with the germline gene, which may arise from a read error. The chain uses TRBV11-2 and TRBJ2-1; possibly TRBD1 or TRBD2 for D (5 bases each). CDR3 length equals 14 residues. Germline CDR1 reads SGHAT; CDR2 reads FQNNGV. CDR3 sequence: CASSLGTANNEQFF. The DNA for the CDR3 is TGCGCCAGCAGCTTGGGGACGGCTAACAATGAGCAGTTCTTC.

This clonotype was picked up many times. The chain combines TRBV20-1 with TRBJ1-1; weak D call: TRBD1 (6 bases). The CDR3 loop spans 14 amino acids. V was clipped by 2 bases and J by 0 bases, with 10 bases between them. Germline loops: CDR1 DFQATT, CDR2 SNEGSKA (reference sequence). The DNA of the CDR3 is TGCAGTGCTAGACGGGACACCATGAACACTGAAGCTTTCTTT. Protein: CSARRDTMNTEAFF.